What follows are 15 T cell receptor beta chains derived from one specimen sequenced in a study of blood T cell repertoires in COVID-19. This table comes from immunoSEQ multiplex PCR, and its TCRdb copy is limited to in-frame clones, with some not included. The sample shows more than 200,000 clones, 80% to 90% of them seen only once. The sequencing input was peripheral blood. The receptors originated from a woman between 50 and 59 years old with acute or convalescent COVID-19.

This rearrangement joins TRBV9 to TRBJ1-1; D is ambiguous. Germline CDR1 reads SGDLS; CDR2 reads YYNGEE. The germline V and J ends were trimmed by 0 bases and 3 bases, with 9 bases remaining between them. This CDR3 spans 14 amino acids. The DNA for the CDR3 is TGTGCCAGCAGCGTAGTACCCACGGACACTGAAGCTTTCTTT. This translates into CASSVVPTDTEAFF.

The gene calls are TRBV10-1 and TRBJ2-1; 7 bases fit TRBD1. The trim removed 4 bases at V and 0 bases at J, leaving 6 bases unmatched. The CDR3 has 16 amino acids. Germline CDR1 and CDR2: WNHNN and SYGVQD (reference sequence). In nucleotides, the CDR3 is TGCGCCAGCAGTGCCGACAGGGTCGGCTCCTACAATGAGCAGTTCTTC. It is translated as CASSADRVGSYNEQFF.

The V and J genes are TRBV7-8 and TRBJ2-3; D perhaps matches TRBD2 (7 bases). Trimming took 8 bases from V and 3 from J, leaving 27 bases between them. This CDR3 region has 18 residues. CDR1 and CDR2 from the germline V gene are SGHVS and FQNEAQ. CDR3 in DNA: TGTGCCAGCCCTCCGGGGGGAGGAGGGGGGGCATGGACAGATACGCAGTATTTT. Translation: CASPPGGGGGAWTDTQYF. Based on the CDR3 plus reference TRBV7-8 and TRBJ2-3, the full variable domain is GAGVSQSPRYKVAKRGQDVALRCDPISGHVSLFWYQQALGQGPEFLTYFQNEAQLDKSGLPSDRFFAERPEGSVSTLKIQRTQQEDSAVYLCASPPGGGGGAWTDTQYFGPGTRLTVL.

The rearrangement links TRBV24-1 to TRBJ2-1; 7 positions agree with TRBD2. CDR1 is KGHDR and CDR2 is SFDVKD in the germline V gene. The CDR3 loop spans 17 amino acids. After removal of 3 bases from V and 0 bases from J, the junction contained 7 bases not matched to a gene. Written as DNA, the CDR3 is TGTGCCACCAGTGATGGACTAGGGATTAGCTCCTACAATGAGCAGTTCTTC. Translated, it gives CATSDGLGISSYNEQFF.

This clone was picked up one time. CDR3 sequence: CASSLVGQGYTGELFF. The CDR3 DNA reads as TGTGCCAGCAGCTTAGTGGGACAGGGATACACCGGGGAGCTGTTTTTT. The V call is TRBV11-2, the J call TRBJ2-2; 9 bases map to TRBD1. Trimming cost V 1 base and J 3 bases; bases outside gene matches: 3. CDR3 length: 16 amino acids. Germline-derived CDR1 and CDR2 are SGHAT and FQNNGV.

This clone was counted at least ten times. CDR3 sequence: CASSPDRGSYGYTF. CDR3 nucleotide sequence: TGTGCCAGTAGCCCAGACAGGGGATCTTATGGCTACACCTTC. This chain joins TRBV19 and TRBJ1-2, with TRBD1 matching over 8 bases. Germline-derived CDR1 and CDR2 are LNHDA and SQIVND (reference sequence). The V gene end was trimmed by 6 bases and the J gene end by 5 bases; junction bases not matched to a gene: 8. CDR3 length equals 14 residues.

CDR3: CASTHSGQTSSYNEQFF. DNA of the CDR3: TGTGCCAGCACCCACTCCGGACAGACAAGCTCCTACAATGAGCAGTTCTTC. The rearrangement links TRBV28 to TRBJ2-1, with TRBD1 as a possible D gene (6 bases). Trimming removed 7 bases from V and 0 bases from J, with 19 bases in between. Per the germline V gene, CDR1 is MDHEN and CDR2 is SYDVKM. The CDR3 has 17 residues. The whole variable domain, filled in from reference TRBV28 and TRBJ2-1, reads DVKVTQSSRYLVKRTGEKVFLECVQDMDHENMFWYRQDPGLGLRLIYFSYDVKMKEKGDIPEGYSVSREKKERFSLILESASTNQTSMYLCASTHSGQTSSYNEQFFGPGTRLTVL.

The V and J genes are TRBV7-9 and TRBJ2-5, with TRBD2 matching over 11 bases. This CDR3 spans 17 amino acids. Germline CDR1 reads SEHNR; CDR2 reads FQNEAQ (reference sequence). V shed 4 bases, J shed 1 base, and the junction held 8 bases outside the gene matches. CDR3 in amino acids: CASSSGLAEILQETQYF. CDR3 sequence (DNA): TGTGCCAGCAGCTCGGGACTAGCGGAGATCCTCCAAGAGACCCAGTACTTC. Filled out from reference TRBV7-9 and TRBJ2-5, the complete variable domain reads DTGVSQNPRHKITKRGQNVTFRCDPISEHNRLYWYRQTLGQGPEFLTYFQNEAQLEKSRLLSDRFSAERPKGSFSTLEIQRTEQGDSAMYLCASSSGLAEILQETQYFGPGTRLLVL.

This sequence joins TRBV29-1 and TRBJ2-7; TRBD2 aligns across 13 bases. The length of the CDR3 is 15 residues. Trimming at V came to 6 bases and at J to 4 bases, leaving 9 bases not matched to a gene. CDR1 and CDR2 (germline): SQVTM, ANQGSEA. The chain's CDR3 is CSVQILAGGSYEQYF. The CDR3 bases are TGCAGCGTCCAAATACTAGCGGGAGGGTCATACGAGCAGTACTTC.

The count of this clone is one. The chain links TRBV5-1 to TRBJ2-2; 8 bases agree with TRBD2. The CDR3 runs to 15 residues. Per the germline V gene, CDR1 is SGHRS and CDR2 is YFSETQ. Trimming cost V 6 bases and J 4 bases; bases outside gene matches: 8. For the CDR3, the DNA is TGCGCCAGCATGAGACCCGGGGGGGCCACCGGGGAGCTGTTTTTT. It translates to CASMRPGGATGELFF.

CDR3 sequence: CASSDVGSGYNTGELFF. CDR3 coding DNA: TGTGCCAGCAGTGATGTAGGTAGCGGGTATAACACCGGGGAGCTGTTTTTT. The chain carries TRBV2 and TRBJ2-2; 7 nucleotides line up with TRBD2. CDR1 and CDR2 from the germline V gene are SNHLY and FYNNEI. The CDR3 runs to 17 residues. V shed 3 bases, J shed 2 bases, and the junction held 9 bases outside the gene matches.

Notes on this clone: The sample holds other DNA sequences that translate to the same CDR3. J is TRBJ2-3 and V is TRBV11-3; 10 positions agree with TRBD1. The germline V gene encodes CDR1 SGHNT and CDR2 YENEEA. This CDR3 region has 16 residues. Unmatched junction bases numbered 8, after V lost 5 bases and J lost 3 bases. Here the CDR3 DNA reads TGTGCCAGCAGCCTGAGGCCGGGACAGGGGACAGATACGCAGTATTTT. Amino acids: CASSLRPGQGTDTQYF.

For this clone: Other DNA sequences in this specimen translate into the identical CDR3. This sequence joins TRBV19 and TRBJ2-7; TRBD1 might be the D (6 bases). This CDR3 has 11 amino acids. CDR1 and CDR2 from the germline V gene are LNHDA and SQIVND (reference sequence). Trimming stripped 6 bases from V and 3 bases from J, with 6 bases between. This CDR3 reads CASRGGYEQYF. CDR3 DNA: TGTGCCAGTAGAGGGGGCTACGAGCAGTACTTC.

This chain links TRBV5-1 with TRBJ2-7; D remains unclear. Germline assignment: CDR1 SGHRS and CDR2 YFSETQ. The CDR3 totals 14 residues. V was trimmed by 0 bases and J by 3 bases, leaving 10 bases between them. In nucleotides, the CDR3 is TGCGCCAGCAGCTTGGCCGACTCGCTCTACGAGCAGTACTTC. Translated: CASSLADSLYEQYF.

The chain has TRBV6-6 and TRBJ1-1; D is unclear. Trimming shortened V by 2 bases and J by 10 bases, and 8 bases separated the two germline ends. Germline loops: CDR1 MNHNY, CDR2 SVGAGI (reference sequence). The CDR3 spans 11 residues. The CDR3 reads CASSYDGRAFF. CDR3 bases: TGTGCCAGCAGTTACGACGGGAGAGCTTTCTTT.